The entry below gives a single T cell receptor beta chain sequence along with its context. Those enrolled in Seattle joined during active infection and were followed longitudinally afterward. This specimen belongs to a study of blood T cell repertoires in COVID-19. Method: immunoSEQ multiplex PCR; TCRdb's copy keeps in-frame clones and lacks some. The sample contains 170,000 or so clones, roughly 83% of which appear only once. The sample taken for sequencing was peripheral blood. The clonotype originates from a woman aged 40 to 50 with COVID-19, enrolled during active disease.

CDR3 protein: CASSLGDQPQHF. CDR3 DNA: TGTGCCAGCTCCCTCGGGGATCAGCCCCAGCATTTT. The chain carries TRBV18 and TRBJ1-5; D is unresolved. Germline V gene sequence: CDR1 KGHSH, CDR2 LQKENI. The CDR3 consists of 12 residues. With 6 bases removed from V and 5 bases from J, the gap between germline ends came to 8 bases.